Listed here are 32 T cell receptor beta chains from one sample, sequenced in a study of shared clonotypes between healthy human individuals. The naive CD8 population came from CD45RO-negative cells selected for CCR7, without terminally differentiated effector memory CD45RA+ cells. TCRdb's table, derived via immunoSEQ multiplex PCR, lists solely in-frame clones and lacks some. Of around 580,000 clones detected, roughly 98% appear once; the ten largest clones hold 0.3% to 0.35%. The sample comprised naive CD8+ T cells sorted from blood. The receptor set was obtained from a man aged 25 to 40 in good health.

The chain is built from TRBV13 and TRBJ2-1; maybe TRBD1 (6 bases). The germline gives CDR1 PRHDT, CDR2 FYEKMQ (reference sequence). The CDR3 consists of 16 residues. Trimming left V 4 bases short and J 8 bases short, with 21 bases between. The CDR3 here is CASSSGRLARGHEQFF. The CDR3, as DNA: TGTGCCAGCAGCTCCGGTAGGCTAGCCAGGGGCCATGAGCAGTTCTTC.

The chain employs TRBV5-4 and TRBJ2-1; D is ambiguous. Per the germline V gene, CDR1 is SGHNT and CDR2 is YYREEE (reference sequence). V was trimmed by 2 bases and J by 9 bases, leaving 21 bases between them. CDR3 length: 16 residues. The CDR3 loop reads CASSLAHELTNTEQFF. The CDR3 nucleotides read TGTGCCAGCAGCTTAGCACACGAGTTGACGAACACTGAGCAGTTCTTC.

The chain recombines TRBV7-9 with TRBJ2-1; 8 bases map to TRBD2. Losses at the gene ends were 5 bases for V and 0 bases for J; bases not matched to a gene: 9. The CDR3 is made up of 17 amino acids. Germline CDR1 reads SEHNR; CDR2 reads FQNEAQ (reference sequence). The CDR3 nucleotides are TGTGCCAGCAGCCCCCCTTTAGCGGGGAGCTCCTACAATGAGCAGTTCTTC. It encodes CASSPPLAGSSYNEQFF.

This chain links TRBV7-9 with TRBJ2-2; D is uncertain. Germline V lookup: CDR1 SEHNR, CDR2 FQNEAQ (reference sequence). The V end lost 7 bases, the J end lost 3 bases, and 12 bases lay between the germline ends. CDR3 length: 14 residues. CDR3: CASTPISYTGELFF. The CDR3, as DNA: TGTGCCAGCACCCCAATATCGTACACCGGGGAGCTGTTTTTT.

This clone was seen just once. The CDR3, as DNA: TGTGCCAGCAGTTTATCGTCAGGGGCACTGACAGATACGCAGTATTTT. Translating it yields CASSLSSGALTDTQYF. This chain links TRBV27 with TRBJ2-3, with a tentative D call TRBD1 (6 bases). Trimming took 0 bases from V and 3 from J, leaving 13 bases between them. CDR3 size: 16 residues. Germline V gene data show CDR1 as MNHEY and CDR2 as SMNVEV (reference sequence).

V usage is TRBV12-5 and J usage is TRBJ2-1; D possibly uses TRBD1 or TRBD2 (5 bases each). The germline V and J ends were trimmed by 1 base and 5 bases, with 9 bases remaining between them. The CDR3 sequence is 14 residues long. The germline gives CDR1 LGHNT, CDR2 FRNRAP. For the CDR3, the DNA is TGTGCTAGTGGTTTGGAGGGGACGCACAATGAGCAGTTCTTC. Protein sequence: CASGLEGTHNEQFF.

The V and J genes are TRBV27 and TRBJ1-1; D possibly corresponds to TRBD1 (6 bases). The V and J ends lost 3 bases and 4 bases respectively, with 9 bases between them. This CDR3 contains 13 residues. The germline V gene has CDR1 MNHEY and CDR2 SMNVEV (reference sequence). CDR3 region: CASSFLGATEAFF. As DNA, the CDR3 is TGTGCCAGCAGTTTTCTGGGGGCCACTGAAGCTTTCTTT.

V is TRBV28 and J is TRBJ1-5, with TRBD1 matching 7 bases. This CDR3 region has 15 residues. After removal of 6 bases from V and 2 bases from J, the junction contained 7 bases not matched to a gene. Germline CDR1 and CDR2: MDHEN and SYDVKM. The CDR3 DNA reads TGTGCCAGCAGCCGACAGGGAATGCGCAATCAGCCCCAGCATTTT. Translation gives CASSRQGMRNQPQHF.

V usage is TRBV14 and J usage is TRBJ1-1, with unresolved D. The CDR3 loop spans 12 amino acids. The germline gives CDR1 SGHDN, CDR2 FVKESK. V shed 2 bases and J shed 3 bases, with 4 bases lying between them. The CDR3 sequence: CASSQHDTEAFF. The CDR3 nucleotides are TGTGCCAGCAGCCAACATGACACTGAAGCTTTCTTT.

The V call is TRBV5-5, the J call TRBJ2-5; D is uncertain. The CDR3 is 16 residues long. V was cut by 3 bases and J by 1 base, with 16 bases left in between. Germline values: CDR1 SGHKS, CDR2 YYEKEE (reference sequence). CDR3 nucleotides: TGTGCCAGCAGCTCCGAGATCGGCTCATCCCAAGAGACCCAGTACTTC. Protein product: CASSSEIGSSQETQYF.

V is TRBV6-6 and J is TRBJ2-1; a weak D match, TRBD2 (5 bases). Germline V CDR1 and CDR2: MNHNY, SVGAGI (reference sequence). V lost 2 bases to trimming and J lost 0 bases, with 11 bases between them. CDR3 size: 16 residues. The CDR3 nucleotides are TGTGCCAGCAGTTACGTTTGGAGGAGCTCCTACAATGAGCAGTTCTTC. Translation gives CASSYVWRSSYNEQFF.

This chain links TRBV27 with TRBJ2-3, with 10 bases identical to TRBD2. The CDR3 has 18 residues. Germline lookup yields CDR1 MNHEY and CDR2 SMNVEV (reference sequence). With V trimmed by 3 bases and J by 2 bases, 11 bases remained unmatched. For the CDR3, the DNA is TGTGCCAGCAGTTTCTACACGACCGGGACTAGCGTCACAGATACGCAGTATTTT. Its translation: CASSFYTTGTSVTDTQYF.

The chain couples TRBV27 to TRBJ2-7; TRBD2 matches at 13 bases. The CDR3 is 13 residues long. CDR1 and CDR2 from the germline V gene are MNHEY and SMNVEV (reference sequence). Trimming cost V 10 bases and J 6 bases; bases outside gene matches: 6. The CDR3 bases are TGTGCCACTTCGGGACTAGCGGGAAGCGAGCAGTACTTC. The encoded protein is CATSGLAGSEQYF.

The chain links TRBV11-2 to TRBJ2-7; maybe TRBD1 (5 bases). The CDR3 is 17 residues long. Trimming stripped 3 bases from V and 4 bases from J, with 22 bases between. Germline loops: CDR1 SGHAT, CDR2 FQNNGV. The CDR3 sequence is CASSFSLGQGGRYEQYF. CDR3 sequence (DNA): TGTGCCAGCAGCTTCTCCCTTGGGCAGGGTGGGCGGTACGAGCAGTACTTC.

The chain has TRBV6-6 and TRBJ2-2; maybe TRBD2 (5 bases). V was pared by 6 bases and J by 10 bases, with 12 bases between. This CDR3 spans 12 amino acids. Germline V CDR1 and CDR2: MNHNY, SVGAGI (reference sequence). This CDR3 reads CASRVRVEELFF. DNA for the CDR3: TGTGCCAGCAGGGTGCGGGTCGAGGAGCTGTTTTTT.

The gene calls are TRBV18 and TRBJ1-1; 8 bases agree with TRBD1. Losses at the gene ends were 6 bases for V and 2 bases for J; bases not matched to a gene: 5. Germline V gives CDR1 KGHSH, CDR2 LQKENI. The CDR3 spans 14 residues. The CDR3 loop is CASSQGQVNTEAFF. CDR3 nucleotides: TGTGCCAGCTCGCAGGGACAGGTTAACACTGAAGCTTTCTTT.

This chain joins TRBV5-6 and TRBJ2-7, with unresolved D. V was pared by 3 bases and J by 6 bases, with 10 bases between. The CDR3 consists of 12 residues. Germline CDR1 and CDR2: SGHDT and YYEEEE. Written as DNA, the CDR3 is TGTGCCAGCAGCTCGCCCGGCCCCGAGCAGTACTTC. Amino acids: CASSSPGPEQYF. Full variable domain (missing parts from reference TRBV5-6 and TRBJ2-7): DAGVTQSPTHLIKTRGQQVTLRCSPKSGHDTVSWYQQALGQGPQFIFQYYEEEERQRGNFPDRFSGHQFPNYSSELNVNALLLGDSALYLCASSSPGPEQYFGPGTRLTVT.

This chain connects TRBV7-9 to TRBJ1-1; D remains ambiguous. The CDR3 is made up of 12 amino acids. Germline assignment: CDR1 SEHNR and CDR2 FQNEAQ (reference sequence). V lost 1 base to trimming and J lost 8 bases, with 8 bases between them. CDR3 sequence: CASSLVSGEAFF. CDR3 nucleotide sequence: TGTGCCAGCAGCTTAGTCTCTGGCGAAGCTTTCTTT.

CDR3 DNA: TGTGCCAGCAGGGCCAGACAGAAGAACACTGAAGCTTTCTTT. Encoded protein: CASRARQKNTEAFF. The chain carries TRBV7-9 and TRBJ1-1, with D perhaps TRBD1 (5 bases). Germline assignment: CDR1 SEHNR and CDR2 FQNEAQ (reference sequence). CDR3 length: 14 residues. The ends were cut back, 6 bases at V and 1 base at J, with 12 bases in the middle.

The J gene is TRBJ2-1, the V gene TRBV2, with D hard to call. This CDR3 comprises 11 residues. CDR1 is SNHLY, CDR2 FYNNEI, per germline. V was shortened by 7 bases and J by 4 bases, with 5 bases between the two germline ends. This CDR3 is CASIVYNEQFF. The CDR3 nucleotides read TGTGCCAGCATCGTTTACAATGAGCAGTTCTTC.

The chain employs TRBV13 and TRBJ2-1; 7 bases map to TRBD1. Germline values: CDR1 PRHDT, CDR2 FYEKMQ (reference sequence). This CDR3 spans 16 amino acids. V dropped 4 bases and J dropped 15; count of bases not matched to a gene: 21. The CDR3 spells CASSSKTQGLTPSRFF. The CDR3 bases are TGTGCCAGCAGCTCCAAAACACAGGGGTTGACCCCCTCGAGGTTCTTC.

The chain couples TRBV30 to TRBJ2-7, with 7 bases lining up with TRBD1. Losses at the gene ends were 5 bases for V and 2 bases for J; bases not matched to a gene: 9. Germline V gives CDR1 GTSNPN, CDR2 SVGIG (reference sequence). CDR3 size: 14 residues. CDR3 region: CAWASGTVPYEQYF. DNA for the CDR3: TGTGCCTGGGCTTCCGGGACAGTCCCCTACGAGCAGTACTTC.

The V call is TRBV11-1, the J call TRBJ1-1; 8 nucleotides agree with TRBD1. The CDR3 is 15 amino acids. The ends lost 2 bases at V and 0 bases at J; junction bases unmatched: 2. CDR1 is SGHAT and CDR2 is FQDESV in the germline V gene (reference sequence). The CDR3 DNA reads TGTGCCAGCAGCTTACGGGACAGGTTGAACACTGAAGCTTTCTTT. This translates into CASSLRDRLNTEAFF.

This chain joins TRBV5-1 and TRBJ2-6; no reliable D call. The CDR3 contains 15 residues. CDR1 is SGHRS and CDR2 is YFSETQ in the germline V gene. The V and J ends lost 3 bases and 0 bases respectively, with 7 bases between them. CDR3 coding DNA: TGCGCCAGCAGCTCTATGGACTCTGGGGCCAACGTCCTGACTTTC. Translated: CASSSMDSGANVLTF.

The rearrangement links TRBV4-1 to TRBJ2-1; 9 nucleotides line up with TRBD1. This CDR3 is 14 amino acids long. Germline trimming cut 3 bases from V and 8 bases from J; bases unmatched to any gene: 5. Germline V gene sequence: CDR1 MGHRA, CDR2 YSYEKL. DNA of the CDR3: TGCGCCAGCAGCCAGACAGGGGGTTGGGATGAGCAGTTCTTC. Protein sequence: CASSQTGGWDEQFF.

The rearrangement links TRBV7-2 to TRBJ2-1, with D possibly being TRBD2 (6 bases). The CDR3 runs 13 residues. The V gene lost 10 bases and the J gene lost 5 bases, with 15 bases spanning the gap. Germline values: CDR1 SGHTA, CDR2 FQGNSA. The CDR3 bases are TGTGCCACGCAGACCGTAGCGGACAATGAGCAGTTCTTC. As protein: CATQTVADNEQFF.

This chain connects TRBV27 to TRBJ1-5, with D unclear. CDR1 is MNHEY, CDR2 SMNVEV, per germline (reference sequence). The CDR3 length is 12 residues. V lost 3 bases to trimming and J lost 9 bases, with 9 bases between them. The CDR3 DNA sequence: TGTGCCAGCAGTTTTATCGGAGGGCCCCAGCATTTT. It is translated as CASSFIGGPQHF.

The chain links TRBV27 to TRBJ1-4; possibly TRBD1 for D (6 bases). Germline CDR1 and CDR2: MNHEY and SMNVEV (reference sequence). Trimming took off 5 bases at V and 8 bases at J, with 15 bases between the two ends. This CDR3 has 14 amino acids. The CDR3, as DNA: TGTGCCAGCAGTCAGTACAGGGTTGGGGAAAAACTGTTTTTT. As protein: CASSQYRVGEKLFF.

The V gene is TRBV11-2, the J gene TRBJ2-1; 8 positions match TRBD2. J lost 2 bases, V lost 1 base, and 4 bases had no gene match. The CDR3 loop spans 16 amino acids. CDR1 and CDR2 from the germline V gene are SGHAT and FQNNGV. This CDR3 reads CASSLGAREAYNEQFF. In DNA, the CDR3 is TGTGCCAGCAGCTTAGGAGCGCGGGAGGCCTACAATGAGCAGTTCTTC.

V usage is TRBV7-9 and J usage is TRBJ2-1, with D unclear. The CDR3 covers 13 residues. The ends were cut back, 5 bases at V and 7 bases at J, with 12 bases in the middle. Germline-derived CDR1 and CDR2 are SEHNR and FQNEAQ (reference sequence). CDR3 sequence reads: CASSLPPGNEQFF. CDR3 DNA: TGTGCCAGCAGCCTCCCCCCCGGGAATGAGCAGTTCTTC.

The chain combines TRBV7-9 with TRBJ2-3, with 7 positions matching TRBD2. The germline CDR1 and CDR2 sequences are SEHNR and FQNEAQ (reference sequence). This CDR3 is built from 15 residues. V gave up 2 bases and J gave up 0 bases; unmatched junction bases: 2. The CDR3 DNA reads as TGTGCCAGCAGCTTACTAGCGGCTAGCACAGATACGCAGTATTTT. Residues: CASSLLAASTDTQYF.

V usage is TRBV7-2 and J usage is TRBJ2-7; tentative D call: TRBD1 (6 bases). V lost 4 bases and J 4 bases, leaving 17 bases between the germline ends. This CDR3 comprises 15 residues. Germline CDR1 is SGHTA and CDR2 is FQGNSA. The CDR3 reads CASSSYGGLLYEQYF. The CDR3 bases are TGTGCCAGCAGCTCCTATGGGGGCCTTTTGTACGAGCAGTACTTC.